The 4 T cell receptor beta chains reported below all come from one sample, sequenced in a study of blood T cell repertoires in COVID-19. The data were produced by immunoSEQ multiplex PCR, yet TCRdb's version contains in-frame clones alone and is incomplete. This table has 200,000 to 250,000 clones, more than 75% appearing once. Source material: peripheral blood. These receptors were taken from a woman in her thirties or forties with acute or convalescent COVID-19.

The gene calls are TRBV6-5 and TRBJ1-1; 7 bases are shared with TRBD1. The junction had 7 bases not matched to a gene; V was cut back by 5 bases and J by 10 bases. Per germline, CDR1 MNHEY and CDR2 SVGAGI. CDR3 length equals 12 residues. DNA for the CDR3: TGTGCCAGCAGTAAGGGGGCTTTTGGAGCTTTCTTT. This sequence encodes CASSKGAFGAFF.

This clone was counted many times. V usage is TRBV2 and J usage is TRBJ2-3, with TRBD2 identical over 9 bases. After removal of 7 bases from V and 1 base from J, the junction contained 21 bases not matched to a gene. Germline CDR1 and CDR2: SNHLY and FYNNEI. The CDR3 is 20 amino acids. Written as DNA, the CDR3 is TGTGCCAGCATCCCAAGACTAGCGGCAAACCCACAGATACGCACAGATACGCAGTATTTT. Translated, it gives CASIPRLAANPQIRTDTQYF.

This clone turned up a few times. The CDR3 DNA reads TGTGCCAGCATAGGGCAGGAGGGCAATCAGCCCCAGCATTTT. The encoded protein is CASIGQEGNQPQHF. This chain connects TRBV2 to TRBJ1-5; no firm D call. In germline, CDR1 is SNHLY, CDR2 FYNNEI. Trimming removed 7 bases at V and 2 bases at J, with 12 bases between. The CDR3 runs 14 residues.

The rearrangement links TRBV10-3 to TRBJ2-7; 7 bases match TRBD1. Trimming at V came to 3 bases and at J to 4 bases, leaving 9 bases not matched to a gene. Germline assignment: CDR1 ENHRY and CDR2 SYGVKD. The CDR3 spans 15 residues. This CDR3 is CAISDMDRDSYEQYF. The CDR3 bases are TGTGCCATCAGTGATATGGATAGGGACAGTTACGAGCAGTACTTC.